This T cell receptor (beta chain) was captured in a study of T cell changes during pregnancy in multiple sclerosis. The assay was immunoSEQ multiplex PCR, and TCRdb's table has in-frame clones only and misses some. Of fewer than 50,000 clones in the sample, around 90% were seen once. CDR1 is GTSNPN, CDR2 SVGIG, per germline (reference sequence). With 3 bases removed from V and 5 bases from J, the gap between germline ends came to 7 bases. The CDR3 spans 11 residues. The clonotype comes from a female donor in good health, enrolled as a control in a pregnancy study. The chain uses TRBV30 and TRBJ2-5; D is possibly TRBD2 (5 bases). Sequenced here: CD4+ T cells from peripheral blood mononuclear cells, sampled in the second trimester of pregnancy. The CDR3 loop is CAWSSGETQYF. DNA of the CDR3: TGTGCCTGGAGCTCGGGGGAGACCCAGTACTTC.